A single sample gave rise to the 32 T cell receptor beta chains below, sequenced in a study of response to subunit inactivated influenza vaccine (dated by TCRdb to the late 2010s). Libraries came from RT-PCR. Sequencing was carried out with an Illumina HiSeq 2500. The raw public data were reprocessed by TCRdb itself: fastp quality trimming at Q25, MiXCR clonotype calling, in-frame beta chains only. Duplicate CDR3 protein sequences are folded into a single record with the most common DNA and genes. The sample yields approximately 230,000 distinct CDR3 sequences; 10% to 15% were counted once. Approximately 7.8% of the sample comes from the top ten. This specimen was non-naive T cells sorted from PBMCs, taken around 15 days before vaccination. The cell subset or site label corresponds to: memory T cell fraction. These TCRs come from a man aged 50 or older who received an inactivated influenza vaccine. Donor details come from another sample of the same person, matched by shared clones.

Only a few counts were recorded for this clonotype. V gene TRBV7-9 combines with J gene TRBJ1-2, with unresolved D. Trimming took off 5 bases at V and 7 bases at J, with 17 bases between the two ends. This CDR3 has 14 residues. Looked up from germline, CDR1 is SEHNR and CDR2 is FQNEAQ (reference sequence). CDR3 amino acids: CASSLRAGGFGYTF. In DNA, the CDR3 is TGTGCCAGCAGCCTCCGGGCGGGAGGCTTTGGCTACACCTTC.

This sequence joins TRBV20-1 and TRBJ2-7, with 12 bases matching TRBD2. The CDR3 consists of 16 residues. V was pared by 6 bases and J by 4 bases, with 13 bases of the junction left unmatched. Per the germline V gene, CDR1 is DFQATT and CDR2 is SNEGSKA (reference sequence). The CDR3 loop is CSAQGASGGDRYEQYF. The DNA for the CDR3 is TGCAGTGCCCAAGGGGCTAGCGGGGGGGATCGATACGAGCAGTACTTC.

This clonotype was seen more than once but under ten times. The CDR3 here is CASSLGTAREKLFF. The CDR3 DNA reads as TGCGCCAGCAGCCTCGGGACGGCCAGGGAAAAACTGTTTTTT. The chain employs TRBV5-1 and TRBJ1-4; D is possibly TRBD1 (5 bases). Per germline, CDR1 SGHRS and CDR2 YFSETQ. The CDR3 covers 14 residues. The ends were cut back, 4 bases at V and 8 bases at J, with 15 bases in the middle.

The V and J genes are TRBV6-2 or TRBV6-3 and TRBJ1-4; D is undetermined. Per germline, CDR1 MNHEY and CDR2 SVGEGT. V was pared by 0 bases and J by 4 bases, with 9 bases between. CDR3 length equals 15 residues. CDR3 DNA: TGTGCCAGCAGTTACTCGAGGCGGAGTAATGAAAAACTGTTTTTT. It yields the protein CASSYSRRSNEKLFF.

In its sample, this clonotype was seen a few times. The chain couples TRBV7-3 to TRBJ1-6; no reliable D call. This CDR3 is 20 amino acids long. The germline V and J ends were trimmed by 0 bases and 9 bases, with 27 bases remaining between them. Germline assignment: CDR1 SGHTA and CDR2 FQGTGA. In nucleotides, the CDR3 is TGTGCCAGCAGCTTAACAGGGATGTTTTCCGACGGTTTTATCTCTTCACCCCTCCACTTT. Residues: CASSLTGMFSDGFISSPLHF.

This clonotype was observed a few times. The chain joins TRBV12-3 or TRBV12-4 to TRBJ1-5; D might be TRBD1 (6 bases). V lost 5 bases and J lost 7, with 15 bases in between. This CDR3 is 14 amino acids long. The CDR3 bases are TGTGCCAGCAGTCCCGGGACACCGCGACAGCCCCAGCATTTT. This gives the protein CASSPGTPRQPQHF.

V and J are TRBV5-1 and TRBJ2-3, with 10 bases matching TRBD1. The V gene's germline CDR1 is SGHRS and CDR2 YFSETQ. Unmatched junction bases numbered 3, after V lost 5 bases and J lost 3 bases. The CDR3 totals 14 residues. CDR3 protein: CASSGDRGTDTQYF. CDR3 sequence (DNA): TGCGCCAGCAGTGGGGACAGGGGAACAGATACGCAGTATTTT.

For the CDR3, the DNA is TGTGCCATCAGTGAAGGGACTAGCGGGATCTACGAGCAGTACTTC. This translates into CAISEGTSGIYEQYF. This chain links TRBV10-3 with TRBJ2-7; 13 bases are shared with TRBD2. The CDR3 spans 15 residues. J lost 3 bases, V lost 3 bases, and 2 bases had no gene match. Germline V lookup: CDR1 ENHRY, CDR2 SYGVKD.

This clonotype was observed many times. This chain joins TRBV5-1 and TRBJ2-2; 10 nucleotides line up with TRBD1. V shed 4 bases and J 4 bases; nucleotides not matched to a gene: 4. Germline values: CDR1 SGHRS, CDR2 YFSETQ. The CDR3 is made up of 15 amino acids. The CDR3 DNA follows: TGCGCCAGCAGCCTTGGGACAGGGGTCACCGGGGAGCTGTTTTTT. This translates into CASSLGTGVTGELFF. The whole variable domain, remainder taken from reference TRBV5-1 and TRBJ2-2, is KAGVTQTPRYLIKTRGQQVTLSCSPISGHRSVSWYQQTPGQGLQFLFEYFSETQRNKGNFPGRFSGRQFSNSRSEMNVSTLELGDSALYLCASSLGTGVTGELFFGEGSRLTVL.

This clonotype was detected only a few times. This rearrangement joins TRBV7-3 to TRBJ2-3; no clear D gene. The CDR3 sequence is 15 residues long. Germline CDR1 reads SGHTA; CDR2 reads FQGTGA. The V end lost 2 bases, the J end lost 4 bases, and 13 bases lay between the germline ends. The CDR3 protein is CASSLFLVPADTQYF. DNA of the CDR3: TGTGCCAGCAGCTTATTTCTAGTGCCGGCAGATACGCAGTATTTT. The complete variable domain, with remaining parts taken from reference TRBV7-3 and TRBJ2-3, reads GAGVSQTPSNKVTEKGKYVELRCDPISGHTALYWYRQSLGQGPEFLIYFQGTGAADDSGLPNDRFFAVRPEGSVSTLKIQRTERGDSAVYLCASSLFLVPADTQYFGPGTRLTVL.

This chain joins TRBV9 and TRBJ2-7; D gene unclear. Between the trimmed V and J ends, which lost 4 bases and 3 bases, there was a span of 17 bases. The CDR3 length is 15 residues. The germline V gene encodes CDR1 SGDLS and CDR2 YYNGEE. DNA of the CDR3: TGTGCCAGCAGCCCACACAGAGACCCGGTCTACGAGCAGTACTTC. Amino acid sequence: CASSPHRDPVYEQYF.

In its sample, this clonotype was seen a few times. This chain joins TRBV20-1 and TRBJ1-2, with a possible D match to TRBD1 (5 bases). Per germline, CDR1 DFQATT and CDR2 SNEGSKA (reference sequence). V lost 0 bases and J lost 4, with 15 bases in between. The CDR3 has 15 residues. The CDR3 region is CSARDIGALGYGYTF. The CDR3, as DNA: TGCAGTGCTAGAGATATTGGGGCCTTAGGCTATGGCTACACCTTC.

This clonotype was observed many times. The gene calls are TRBV3-1 and TRBJ1-6; the D gene is possibly TRBD1 (6 bases). Germline CDR1 and CDR2: LGHDT and YNNKEL (reference sequence). The V end lost 0 bases, the J end lost 10 bases, and 13 bases lay between the germline ends. The CDR3 contains 15 residues. The CDR3, as DNA: TGTGCCAGCAGCCAAGATTGGCAGGGGAAATCACCCCTCCACTTT. It yields the protein CASSQDWQGKSPLHF.

The chain carries TRBV3-1 and TRBJ2-5; D remains unclear. The V end lost 0 bases, the J end lost 7 bases, and 15 bases lay between the germline ends. This CDR3 has 15 residues. Germline lookup yields CDR1 LGHDT and CDR2 YNNKEL (reference sequence). The CDR3, as DNA: TGTGCCAGCAGCCAAGATTTGAGCCCAGGTCGGACCCAGTACTTC. This codes for CASSQDLSPGRTQYF.

The rearrangement joins TRBV24-1 to TRBJ2-1, with 7 bases matching TRBD1. The ends lost 0 bases at V and 7 bases at J; junction bases unmatched: 2. This CDR3 contains 14 residues. The germline V gene has CDR1 KGHDR and CDR2 SFDVKD. This CDR3 reads CATSDLDRENEQFF. In DNA, the CDR3 is TGTGCCACCAGTGATTTGGACAGGGAGAATGAGCAGTTCTTC.

At least ten counts were recorded for this clonotype. V and J are TRBV5-1 and TRBJ2-7; perhaps D is TRBD1 or TRBD2 (6 bases each). V lost 5 bases to trimming and J lost 2 bases, with 17 bases between them. Germline values: CDR1 SGHRS, CDR2 YFSETQ. The CDR3 has 15 amino acids. CDR3 sequence (DNA): TGCGCCAGCAGTCTAAACGGGGGCAGCACCTACGAGCAGTACTTC. It translates to CASSLNGGSTYEQYF.

This chain links TRBV28 with TRBJ1-6; D remains unclear. Germline V CDR1 and CDR2: MDHEN, SYDVKM. Trimming removed 7 bases at V and 9 bases at J, with 16 bases between. This CDR3 contains 14 residues. The chain's CDR3 is CASNPGQRGSPLHF. CDR3 DNA: TGTGCCAGCAATCCAGGTCAACGAGGTTCACCCCTCCACTTT. The complete variable domain, with remaining parts taken from reference TRBV28 and TRBJ1-6, reads DVKVTQSSRYLVKRTGEKVFLECVQDMDHENMFWYRQDPGLGLRLIYFSYDVKMKEKGDIPEGYSVSREKKERFSLILESASTNQTSMYLCASNPGQRGSPLHFGNGTRLTVT.

The V and J genes are TRBV24-1 and TRBJ1-5; possible D gene TRBD1, 5 bases. The CDR3 runs to 18 residues. Germline assignment: CDR1 KGHDR and CDR2 SFDVKD. Trimming shortened V by 2 bases and J by 0 bases, and 16 bases separated the two germline ends. The CDR3 reads CATSDSFGHDASNQPQHF. CDR3 coding DNA: TGTGCCACCAGTGATTCATTCGGACACGACGCTAGCAATCAGCCCCAGCATTTT.

This clonotype occurred a few times. The genes are TRBV14 and TRBJ2-7, with D uncertain. Germline V CDR1 and CDR2: SGHDN, FVKESK. V was cut by 5 bases and J by 0 bases, with 5 bases left in between. CDR3 length equals 12 residues. CDR3 amino acids: CASSRVSYEQYF. Here the CDR3 DNA reads TGTGCCAGCAGCAGGGTCTCCTACGAGCAGTACTTC.

In this sample, this clonotype turned up a few times. The genes are TRBV28 and TRBJ1-4, with 9 nucleotides matching TRBD1. The CDR3 covers 11 residues. CDR1 is MDHEN, CDR2 SYDVKM, per germline. Unmatched junction bases numbered 5, after V lost 4 bases and J lost 17 bases. The CDR3 protein is CASSSTGGIFF. The CDR3 nucleotides are TGTGCCAGCAGTTCGACAGGGGGAATCTTTTTT. Supplemented by reference TRBV28 and TRBJ1-4, the full variable domain reads DVKVTQSSRYLVKRTGEKVFLECVQDMDHENMFWYRQDPGLGLRLIYFSYDVKMKEKGDIPEGYSVSREKKERFSLILESASTNQTSMYLCASSSTGGIFFGSGTQLSVL.

This clonotype has more than one count but fewer than ten. V is TRBV19 and J is TRBJ2-7, with TRBD2 identical over 9 bases. The CDR3 totals 15 residues. The V gene end was trimmed by 3 bases and the J gene end by 2 bases; junction bases not matched to a gene: 5. Germline V lookup: CDR1 LNHDA, CDR2 SQIVND (reference sequence). The CDR3 DNA follows: TGTGCCAGTAGTATCTCTCGCGGGAGGGCCTACGAGCAGTACTTC. It codes for CASSISRGRAYEQYF.

Ten or more counts support this clonotype. The V and J genes are TRBV29-1 and TRBJ2-2; 8 nucleotides line up with TRBD2. After removal of 4 bases from V and 3 bases from J, the junction contained 7 bases not matched to a gene. Germline V gives CDR1 SQVTM, CDR2 ANQGSEA. The length of the CDR3 is 15 residues. Here the CDR3 DNA reads TGCAGCGTTGCGCCCAGCGGGGGTTACACCGGGGAGCTGTTTTTT. It yields the protein CSVAPSGGYTGELFF.

This clonotype was counted only a few times. CDR3 DNA: TGTGCCAGCAGCTTATTCCAGGGTAGGAACGAGCAGTACTTC. Amino acids: CASSLFQGRNEQYF. The chain couples TRBV7-2 to TRBJ2-7, with a weak D call TRBD1 (5 bases). V shed 2 bases and J shed 5 bases, with 13 bases lying between them. CDR3 size: 14 residues. Germline V gives CDR1 SGHTA, CDR2 FQGNSA.

The chain uses TRBV4-3 and TRBJ2-2; the D is unclear. V lost 2 bases and J 1 base, leaving 14 bases between the germline ends. This CDR3 has 17 amino acids. The germline CDR1 and CDR2 sequences are LGHNA and YSLEER. The CDR3 loop reads CASSQMYRGQNTGELFF. The CDR3 coding sequence is TGCGCCAGCAGCCAAATGTACCGCGGCCAGAACACCGGGGAGCTGTTTTTT.

This clonotype was counted only a few times. An end of the junction differs from the germline gene, which may be a read error. The V call is TRBV12-3 or TRBV12-4, the J call TRBJ1-2; 7 nucleotides agree with TRBD1. The CDR3 runs 18 residues. DNA for the CDR3: TGTGCCATCAGTTTAGCTGGGGTAGGGGGCGCAGAAAACTATGGCTACACCTTC. Its translation is CAISLAGVGGAENYGYTF.

This rearrangement joins TRBV6-4 to TRBJ1-1; TRBD1 aligns across 9 bases. From germline, CDR1 is MRHNA and CDR2 SNTAGT. There are 15 residues in the CDR3. Trimming removed 4 bases from V and 4 bases from J; junction bases left unmatched: 7. CDR3 in amino acids: CASSGSTGGSTEAFF. The CDR3 nucleotides read TGTGCCAGCAGTGGGTCGACAGGGGGATCCACTGAAGCTTTCTTT.

This clonotype was detected a few times. The rearrangement uses TRBV20-1 and TRBJ1-6; D uncertain. The germline gives CDR1 DFQATT, CDR2 SNEGSKA (reference sequence). This CDR3 has 14 residues. V shed 6 bases and J shed 5 bases, with 14 bases lying between them. The CDR3 DNA follows: TGCAGTGCAAAGAGGAGGAGAGATAATTCACCCCTCCACTTT. Protein product: CSAKRRRDNSPLHF.

The chain recombines TRBV28 with TRBJ1-5; D gene uncertain. The V end lost 4 bases, the J end lost 2 bases, and 12 bases lay between the germline ends. The germline gives CDR1 MDHEN, CDR2 SYDVKM. This CDR3 region has 15 residues. CDR3 nucleotides: TGTGCCAGCAGTTCGCGGGGAAAGGGCAATCAGCCCCAGCATTTT. This encodes CASSSRGKGNQPQHF.

The V call is TRBV27, the J call TRBJ2-3, with TRBD1 matching over 9 bases. V lost 7 bases and J lost 7; bases outside the gene matches: 9. This CDR3 has 14 residues. CDR1 is MNHEY, CDR2 SMNVEV, per germline (reference sequence). CDR3 region: CASKGQGLTYTQYF. CDR3 in DNA: TGTGCCAGCAAAGGACAGGGGCTCACGTATACGCAGTATTTT.

The chain has TRBV12-3 or TRBV12-4 and TRBJ2-7; D is unresolved. The CDR3 contains 13 residues. V dropped 2 bases and J dropped 2 bases, with 7 bases sitting between them. This CDR3 reads CASSLSIAYEQYF. The CDR3 DNA follows: TGTGCCAGCAGTTTAAGTATAGCCTACGAGCAGTACTTC.

The chain joins TRBV20-1 to TRBJ2-2, with 7 positions matching TRBD2. The CDR3 is 14 residues long. Germline V gene data show CDR1 as DFQATT and CDR2 as SNEGSKA (reference sequence). J gave up 4 bases and V 0 bases, and 2 bases lay outside the gene matches. Here the CDR3 reads CSAREREVTGELFF. The CDR3 region has the DNA TGCAGTGCTAGAGAACGGGAGGTCACCGGGGAGCTGTTTTTT.

This clonotype occurred many times. The chain is built from TRBV25-1 and TRBJ1-4; 7 nucleotides match TRBD1. V lost 6 bases and J lost 2; bases outside the gene matches: 6. Per germline, CDR1 MGHDK and CDR2 SYGVNS. The length of the CDR3 is 15 residues. CDR3: CASSDRVSTNEKLFF. The CDR3 region has the DNA TGTGCCAGCAGCGACAGGGTTTCGACTAATGAAAAACTGTTTTTT.